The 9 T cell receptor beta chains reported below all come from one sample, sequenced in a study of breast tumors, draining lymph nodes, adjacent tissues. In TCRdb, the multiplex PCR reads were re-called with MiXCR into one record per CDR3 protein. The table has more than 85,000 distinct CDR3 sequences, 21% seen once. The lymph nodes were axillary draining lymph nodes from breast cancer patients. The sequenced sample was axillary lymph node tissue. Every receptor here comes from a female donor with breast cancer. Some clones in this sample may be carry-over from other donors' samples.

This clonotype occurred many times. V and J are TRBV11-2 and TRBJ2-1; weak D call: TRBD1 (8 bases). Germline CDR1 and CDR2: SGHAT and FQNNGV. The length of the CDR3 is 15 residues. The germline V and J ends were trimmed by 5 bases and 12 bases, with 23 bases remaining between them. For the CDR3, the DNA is TGTGCCAGCAGCCTAACTACAGGGGGAGGGCGGGGGCAGTTCTTC. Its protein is CASSLTTGGGRGQFF.

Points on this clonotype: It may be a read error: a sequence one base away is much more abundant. DNA for the CDR3: TGCGCCAGCAGCTCTCGCAGGGTTGGCGGGGAGCTGTTTTTT. Translated, it gives CASSSRRVGGELFF. J is TRBJ2-2 and V is TRBV5-1, with D possibly matching TRBD1 (5 bases). Germline assignment: CDR1 SGHRS and CDR2 YFSETQ. V dropped 3 bases and J dropped 7 bases, with 13 bases sitting between them. This CDR3 is 14 amino acids long.

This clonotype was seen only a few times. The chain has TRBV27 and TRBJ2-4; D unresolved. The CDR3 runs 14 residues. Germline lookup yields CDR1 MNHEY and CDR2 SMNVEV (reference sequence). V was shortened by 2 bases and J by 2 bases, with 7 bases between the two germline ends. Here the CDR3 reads CASSLGGSKNIQYF. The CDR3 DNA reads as TGTGCCAGCAGTTTAGGTGGTTCCAAAAACATTCAGTACTTC.

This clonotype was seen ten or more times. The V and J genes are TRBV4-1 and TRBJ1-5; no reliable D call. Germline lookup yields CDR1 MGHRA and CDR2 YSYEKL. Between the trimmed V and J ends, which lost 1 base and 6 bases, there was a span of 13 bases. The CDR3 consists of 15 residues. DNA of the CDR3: TGCGCCAGCAGCCAAGTGGTTAGTGGTGGTCAGCCCCAGCATTTT. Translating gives CASSQVVSGGQPQHF.

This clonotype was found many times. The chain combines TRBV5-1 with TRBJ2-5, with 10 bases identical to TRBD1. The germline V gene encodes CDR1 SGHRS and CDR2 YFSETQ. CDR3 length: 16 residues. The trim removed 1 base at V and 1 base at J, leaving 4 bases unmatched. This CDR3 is CASSLWTGGTQETQYF. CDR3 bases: TGCGCCAGCAGCTTGTGGACAGGGGGGACCCAAGAGACCCAGTACTTC.

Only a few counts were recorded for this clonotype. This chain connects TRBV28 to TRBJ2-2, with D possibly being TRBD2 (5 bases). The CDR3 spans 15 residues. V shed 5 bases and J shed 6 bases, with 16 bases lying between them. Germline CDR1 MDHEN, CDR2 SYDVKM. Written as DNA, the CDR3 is TGTGCCAGCAGTGCAGCCCTAGCCGTTCCCGGGGAGCTGTTTTTT. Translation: CASSAALAVPGELFF.

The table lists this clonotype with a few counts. This chain's CDR3 is CASSVEITGGNQPQHF. CDR3 DNA sequence: TGTGCCAGCAGTGTTGAGATAACAGGGGGCAATCAGCCCCAGCATTTT. This chain joins TRBV6-1 and TRBJ1-5, with 7 nucleotides matching TRBD1. From germline, CDR1 is MNHNS and CDR2 SASEGT. The CDR3 has 16 residues. J gave up 2 bases and V 4 bases, and 8 bases lay outside the gene matches.

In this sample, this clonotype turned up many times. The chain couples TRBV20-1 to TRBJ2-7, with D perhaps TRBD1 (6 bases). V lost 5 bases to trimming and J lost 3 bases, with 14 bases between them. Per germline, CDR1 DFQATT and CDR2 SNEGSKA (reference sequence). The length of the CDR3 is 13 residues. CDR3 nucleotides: TGCAGTGCTCATAGTTGGGACAACTACGAGCAGTACTTC. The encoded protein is CSAHSWDNYEQYF.

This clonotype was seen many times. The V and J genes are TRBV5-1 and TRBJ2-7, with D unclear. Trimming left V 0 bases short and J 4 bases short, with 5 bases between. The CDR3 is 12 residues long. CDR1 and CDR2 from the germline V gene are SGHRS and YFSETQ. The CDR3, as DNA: TGCGCCAGCAGCTTGGGAATGTACGAGCAGTACTTC. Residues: CASSLGMYEQYF.